A single sample is the source of the 10 T cell receptor beta chains below, sequenced in a study of T cell responses to AZD1222 COVID-19 vaccine. Sequencing was performed with immunoSEQ multiplex PCR; in TCRdb, only in-frame clones are kept and a portion is missing. The sample gives 93,000 or so clones, approximately 88% of which show up once; approximately 20% is in the top ten. The material was peripheral blood, obtained on day 0 of AZD1222 vaccination. These receptors all come from an adult in good health.

The V and J genes are TRBV30 and TRBJ1-5; perhaps TRBD1 as D (6 bases). V lost 5 bases, J lost 5 bases, and 13 bases lay in between. CDR3 length equals 13 residues. CDR1 and CDR2 (germline): GTSNPN, SVGIG (reference sequence). For the CDR3, the DNA is TGTGCCTGGGCGGCGACAGGAGATCAGCCCCAGCATTTT. Translated, it gives CAWAATGDQPQHF.

The chain links TRBV5-4 to TRBJ1-1; tentatively, D is TRBD1 (5 bases). This CDR3 has 13 amino acids. Germline V gives CDR1 SGHNT, CDR2 YYREEE (reference sequence). Deletions cut 5 bases from V and 1 base from J, with 9 bases between. Written as DNA, the CDR3 is TGTGCCAGCAGTTCGGACAAGAACACTGAAGCTTTCTTT. Protein: CASSSDKNTEAFF.

This chain links TRBV27 with TRBJ1-2; 8 bases line up with TRBD1. V shed 5 bases, J shed 8 bases, and the junction held 16 bases outside the gene matches. The CDR3 loop spans 16 amino acids. CDR1 MNHEY and CDR2 SMNVEV come from the germline V gene (reference sequence). This CDR3 is CASSLQGAVNLGGYTF. The CDR3 DNA is TGTGCCAGCAGTCTTCAGGGGGCGGTGAATCTTGGCGGCTACACCTTC.

The chain uses TRBV24-1 and TRBJ1-2; maybe TRBD1 (6 bases). There are 14 residues in the CDR3. With 2 bases removed from V and 6 bases from J, the gap between germline ends came to 12 bases. Germline assignment: CDR1 KGHDR and CDR2 SFDVKD. The chain's CDR3 is CATSDSGARDGYTF. The CDR3 DNA follows: TGTGCCACCAGTGATTCAGGGGCCAGGGATGGCTACACCTTC.

V and J are TRBV2 and TRBJ1-3; 8 bases align to TRBD1. Germline V CDR1 and CDR2: SNHLY, FYNNEI. Trimming cost V 6 bases and J 2 bases; bases outside gene matches: 3. This CDR3 comprises 14 residues. CDR3 nucleotides: TGTGCCAGCAGCGGACAGGGAGCTGGAAACACCATATATTTT. It codes for CASSGQGAGNTIYF.

This chain uses TRBV27 with TRBJ2-3; 9 bases align to TRBD2. From germline, CDR1 is MNHEY and CDR2 SMNVEV (reference sequence). V lost 2 bases and J lost 4; bases outside the gene matches: 4. The CDR3 loop spans 15 amino acids. CDR3 coding DNA: TGTGCCAGCAGTTTAGCGGGGGGGCGCCCAGATACGCAGTATTTT. It specifies CASSLAGGRPDTQYF.

V and J are TRBV20-1 and TRBJ2-2; 14 bases line up with TRBD2. Trimming took 3 bases from V and 1 from J; bases not matched to a gene: 4. CDR1 DFQATT and CDR2 SNEGSKA come from the germline V gene (reference sequence). The CDR3 is 17 amino acids. CDR3 sequence reads: CSASGTSGGLNTGELFF. DNA of the CDR3: TGCAGTGCTAGTGGGACTAGCGGGGGTCTGAACACCGGGGAGCTGTTTTTT.

V is TRBV27 and J is TRBJ1-1; D may be TRBD1 (6 bases). Germline V gives CDR1 MNHEY, CDR2 SMNVEV (reference sequence). CDR3 size: 15 residues. Deletions cut 4 bases from V and 0 bases from J, with 12 bases between. The CDR3 nucleotides read TGTGCCAGCAGTTCCCGGAAGGGGGTGAACACTGAAGCTTTCTTT. Protein: CASSSRKGVNTEAFF.

The chain recombines TRBV3-1 (or the pseudogene TRBV3-2) with TRBJ2-7; D may be TRBD1 (5 bases). This CDR3 contains 14 residues. Germline V gene data show CDR1 as LGHDT and CDR2 as YNNKEL (reference sequence). The V and J ends lost 8 bases and 3 bases respectively, with 17 bases between them. The CDR3 DNA reads TGTGCCAGCGGCCTTGGCCAGGGCTTCTACGAGCAGTACTTC. The encoded protein is CASGLGQGFYEQYF.

The sample holds one count of this clone. V usage is TRBV3-1 (or the pseudogene TRBV3-2) and J usage is TRBJ1-2; no definite D call. CDR3 length equals 16 residues. Germline CDR1 and CDR2: LGHDT and YNNKEL (reference sequence). The germline V and J ends were trimmed by 5 bases and 0 bases, with 16 bases remaining between them. The CDR3 DNA reads TGTGCCAGCAGCAAATGGACGGACCCAGCTAACTATGGCTACACCTTC. Translated: CASSKWTDPANYGYTF.